The clone carrying this TCR beta chain was picked up a small number of times. The data were taken from a study of blood T cell repertoires in COVID-19. In the study overall: Some COVID-19 samples were acute and others convalescent; all came from the United States, Italy and Spain. T cells, B-cell-depleted T cells, or PBMCs supplied cDNA or gDNA.

The germline V gene has CDR1 LNHDA and CDR2 SQIVND (reference sequence). V lost 3 bases to trimming and J lost 3 bases; unmatched junction nucleotides: 6. The CDR3 covers 15 residues. TCRdb's table, derived via immunoSEQ multiplex PCR, lists solely in-frame clones and lacks some. The sample consists of 95,000 to 100,000 clones, about 85% of them appearing once. The material sequenced was peripheral blood. The chain carries TRBV19 and TRBJ1-2, with 8 positions matching TRBD1. This TCR was sampled from a woman aged 65 to 85 with active or convalescent COVID-19. The CDR3 is CASSMARGPDYGYTF. As DNA, the CDR3 is TGTGCCAGTAGTATGGCCAGGGGGCCGGACTATGGCTACACCTTC.